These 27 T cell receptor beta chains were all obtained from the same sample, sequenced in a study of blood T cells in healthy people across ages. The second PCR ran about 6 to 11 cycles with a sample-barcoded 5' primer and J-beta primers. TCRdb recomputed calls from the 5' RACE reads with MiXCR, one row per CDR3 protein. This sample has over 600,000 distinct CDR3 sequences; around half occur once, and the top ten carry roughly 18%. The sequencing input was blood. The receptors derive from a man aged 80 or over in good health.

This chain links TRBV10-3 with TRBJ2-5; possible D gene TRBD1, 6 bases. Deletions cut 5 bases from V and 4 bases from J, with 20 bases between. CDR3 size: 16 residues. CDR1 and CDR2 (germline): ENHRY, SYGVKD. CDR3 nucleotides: TGTGCCATCAGTACTACTTCAGGGGCCTCCCTAGAGACCCAGTACTTC. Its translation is CAISTTSGASLETQYF.

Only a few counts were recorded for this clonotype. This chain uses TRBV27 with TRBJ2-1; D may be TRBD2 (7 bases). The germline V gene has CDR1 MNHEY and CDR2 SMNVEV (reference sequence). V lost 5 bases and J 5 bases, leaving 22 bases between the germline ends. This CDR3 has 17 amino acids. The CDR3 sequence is CASSPKAGARPDNEQFF. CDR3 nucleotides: TGTGCCAGCAGTCCAAAGGCGGGGGCGCGACCGGACAATGAGCAGTTCTTC.

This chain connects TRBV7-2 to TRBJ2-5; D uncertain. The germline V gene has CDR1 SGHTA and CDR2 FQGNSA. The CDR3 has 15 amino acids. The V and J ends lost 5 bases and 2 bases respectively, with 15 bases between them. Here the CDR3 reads CASSRAPGPQETQYF. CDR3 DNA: TGTGCCAGCAGCCGGGCCCCAGGACCGCAAGAGACCCAGTACTTC.

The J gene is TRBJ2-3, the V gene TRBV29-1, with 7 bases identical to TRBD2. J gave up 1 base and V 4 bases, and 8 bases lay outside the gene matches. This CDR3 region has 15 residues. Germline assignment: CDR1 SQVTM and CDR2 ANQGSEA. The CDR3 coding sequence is TGCAGCGTTGCGGGTGCGGGAGCGGGCACAGATACGCAGTATTTT. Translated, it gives CSVAGAGAGTDTQYF.

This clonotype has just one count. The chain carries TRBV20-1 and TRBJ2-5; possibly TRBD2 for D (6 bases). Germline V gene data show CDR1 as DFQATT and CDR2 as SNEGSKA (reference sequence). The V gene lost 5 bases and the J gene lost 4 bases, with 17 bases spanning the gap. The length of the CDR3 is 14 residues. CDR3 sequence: CSALTMAGTETQYF. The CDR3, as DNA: TGCAGTGCTCTGACCATGGCGGGGACAGAGACCCAGTACTTC.

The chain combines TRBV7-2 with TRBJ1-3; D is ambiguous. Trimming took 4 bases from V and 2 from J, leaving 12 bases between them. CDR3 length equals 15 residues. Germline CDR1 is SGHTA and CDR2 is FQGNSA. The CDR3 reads CASSYTPWAGNTIYF. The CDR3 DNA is TGTGCCAGCAGCTACACCCCATGGGCTGGAAACACCATATATTTT.

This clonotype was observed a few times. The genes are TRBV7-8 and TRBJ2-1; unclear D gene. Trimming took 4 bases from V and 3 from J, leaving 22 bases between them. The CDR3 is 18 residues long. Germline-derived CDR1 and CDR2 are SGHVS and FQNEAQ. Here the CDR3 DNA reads TGTGCCAGCAGCTACGCTCTGGGGTTTGGCGGAGTCTACAATGAGCAGTTCTTC. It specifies CASSYALGFGGVYNEQFF.

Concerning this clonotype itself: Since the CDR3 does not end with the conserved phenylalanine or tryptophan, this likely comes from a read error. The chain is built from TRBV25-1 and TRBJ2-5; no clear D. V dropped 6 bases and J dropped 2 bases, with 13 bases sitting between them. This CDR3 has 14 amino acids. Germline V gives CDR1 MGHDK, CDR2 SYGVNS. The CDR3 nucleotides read TGTGCCAGCAGCCCTTCGGACGGACAAGAGACCCAGTACTAC. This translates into CASSPSDGQETQYY.

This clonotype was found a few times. The CDR3 DNA is TGCGCCAGCAGCCAAGATGGGGGAGGTGGAGTCCAAAACATTCAGTACTTC. Its protein is CASSQDGGGGVQNIQYF. The rearrangement joins TRBV4-3 to TRBJ2-5, with D perhaps matching TRBD2 (6 bases). The last part of the DNA fits TRBJ2-4 better; the J call may be wrong. CDR3 size: 17 residues. Germline V lookup: CDR1 LGHNA, CDR2 YSLEER.

CDR3 sequence: CASSPGTSGILGELFF. The DNA for the CDR3 is TGTGCCAGCAGCCCCGGGACTAGCGGGATATTGGGGGAGCTGTTTTTT. The chain recombines TRBV6-5 with TRBJ2-2; 13 nucleotides match TRBD2. CDR3 size: 16 residues. Trimming took 6 bases from V and 8 from J; bases not matched to a gene: 9. Germline CDR1 reads MNHEY; CDR2 reads SVGAGI.

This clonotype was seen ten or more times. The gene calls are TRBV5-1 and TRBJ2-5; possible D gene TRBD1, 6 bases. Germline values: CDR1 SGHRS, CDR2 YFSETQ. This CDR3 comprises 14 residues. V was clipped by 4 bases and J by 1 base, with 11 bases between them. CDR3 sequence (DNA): TGCGCCAGCAGCGGCAGGGGTCCCCAAGAGACCCAGTACTTC. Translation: CASSGRGPQETQYF.

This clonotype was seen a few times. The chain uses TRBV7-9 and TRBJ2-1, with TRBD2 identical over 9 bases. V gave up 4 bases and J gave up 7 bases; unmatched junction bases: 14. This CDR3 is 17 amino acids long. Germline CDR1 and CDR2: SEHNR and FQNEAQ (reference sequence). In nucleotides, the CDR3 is TGTGCCAGCAGCTCTTTAGTAGCGGGAGAGAAAGGAAATGAGCAGTTCTTC. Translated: CASSSLVAGEKGNEQFF.

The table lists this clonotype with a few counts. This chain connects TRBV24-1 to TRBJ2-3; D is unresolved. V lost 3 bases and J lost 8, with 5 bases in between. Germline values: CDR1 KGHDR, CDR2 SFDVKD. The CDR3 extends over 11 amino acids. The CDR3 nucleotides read TGTGCCACCAGTGATAGGGCTACGCAGTATTTT. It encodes CATSDRATQYF.

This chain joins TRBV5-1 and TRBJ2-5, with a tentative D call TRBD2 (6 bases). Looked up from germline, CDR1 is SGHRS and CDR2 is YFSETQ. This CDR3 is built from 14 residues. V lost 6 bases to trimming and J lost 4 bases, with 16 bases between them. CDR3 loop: CASTPGDPLETQYF. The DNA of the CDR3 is TGCGCCAGCACCCCGGGGGACCCCCTAGAGACCCAGTACTTC.

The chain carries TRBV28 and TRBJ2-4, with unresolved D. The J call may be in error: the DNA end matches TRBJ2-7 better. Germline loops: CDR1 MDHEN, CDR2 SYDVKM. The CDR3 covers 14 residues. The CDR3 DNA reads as TGTGCCAGCAGTTTAGGTTTCAAGGCCTACGAGCAGTACTTC. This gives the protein CASSLGFKAYEQYF.

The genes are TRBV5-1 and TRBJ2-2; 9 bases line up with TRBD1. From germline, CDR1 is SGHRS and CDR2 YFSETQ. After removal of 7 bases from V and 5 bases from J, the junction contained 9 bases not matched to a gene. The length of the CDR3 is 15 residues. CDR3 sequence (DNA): TGCGCCAGCCGGCGAGGACAGGGGATGACCGGGGAGCTGTTTTTT. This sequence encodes CASRRGQGMTGELFF.

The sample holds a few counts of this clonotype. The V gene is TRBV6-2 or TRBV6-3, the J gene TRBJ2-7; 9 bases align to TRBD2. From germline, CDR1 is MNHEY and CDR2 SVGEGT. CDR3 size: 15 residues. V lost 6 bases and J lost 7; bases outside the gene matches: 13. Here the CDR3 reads CASSLGLARYNEQYF. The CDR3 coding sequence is TGTGCCAGCAGCCTCGGACTAGCGCGATACAATGAGCAGTACTTC.

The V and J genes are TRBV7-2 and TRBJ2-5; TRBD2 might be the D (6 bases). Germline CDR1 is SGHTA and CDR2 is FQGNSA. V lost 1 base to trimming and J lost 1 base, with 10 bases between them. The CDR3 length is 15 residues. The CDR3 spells CASSLDGGTQETQYF. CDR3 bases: TGTGCCAGCAGCTTAGATGGGGGGACCCAAGAGACCCAGTACTTC.

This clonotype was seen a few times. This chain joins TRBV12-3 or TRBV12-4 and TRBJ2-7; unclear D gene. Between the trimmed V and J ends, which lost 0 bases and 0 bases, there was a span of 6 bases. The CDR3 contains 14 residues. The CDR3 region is CASSLAPNSYEQYF. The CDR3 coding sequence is TGTGCCAGCAGTTTAGCGCCCAACTCCTACGAGCAGTACTTC.

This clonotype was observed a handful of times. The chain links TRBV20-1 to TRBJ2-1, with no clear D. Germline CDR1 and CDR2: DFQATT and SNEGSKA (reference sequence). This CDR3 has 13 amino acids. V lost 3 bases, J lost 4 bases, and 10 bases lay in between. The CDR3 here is CSARERRYNEQFF. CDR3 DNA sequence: TGCAGTGCTAGGGAAAGACGATACAATGAGCAGTTCTTC.

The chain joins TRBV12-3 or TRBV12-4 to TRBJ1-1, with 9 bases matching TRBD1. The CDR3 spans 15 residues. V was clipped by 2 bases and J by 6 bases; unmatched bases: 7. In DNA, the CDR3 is TGTGCCAGCAGTTTAAGGGGGACAGGGCGCGCTGAAGCTTTCTTT. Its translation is CASSLRGTGRAEAFF.

CDR3 bases: TGCAGCGATTCCACAGGGGTTGAAAAACTGTTTTTT. Translation: CSDSTGVEKLFF. The chain has TRBV29-1 and TRBJ1-4; 7 bases align to TRBD1. The CDR3 is 12 amino acids. With V trimmed by 7 bases and J by 7 bases, 6 bases remained unmatched. CDR1 is SQVTM and CDR2 is ANQGSEA in the germline V gene.

The CDR3 DNA reads as TGTGCCAGCAGTGTAACGGGACAACCCAGCACGTATTTT. Translating gives CASSVTGQPSTYF. The J gene is TRBJ2-3, the V gene TRBV12-3 or TRBV12-4; D possibly corresponds to TRBD1 (6 bases). The CDR3 has 13 amino acids. V lost 5 bases and J 14 bases, leaving 20 bases between the germline ends.

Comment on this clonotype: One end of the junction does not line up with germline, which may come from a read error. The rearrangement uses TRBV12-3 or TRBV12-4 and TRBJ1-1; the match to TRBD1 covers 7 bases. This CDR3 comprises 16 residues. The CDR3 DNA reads TGTGCCGGCAGTTTCTTCAGGGGGGCGGTGAACACTGAAGCTTTCTTT. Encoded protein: CAGSFFRGAVNTEAFF.

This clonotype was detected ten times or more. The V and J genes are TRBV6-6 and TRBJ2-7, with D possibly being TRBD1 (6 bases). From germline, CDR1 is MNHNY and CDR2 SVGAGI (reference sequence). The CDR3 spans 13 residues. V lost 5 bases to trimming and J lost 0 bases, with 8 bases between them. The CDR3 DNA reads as TGTGCCAGCAGTGACAGGAGCTCCTACGAGCAGTACTTC. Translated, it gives CASSDRSSYEQYF.

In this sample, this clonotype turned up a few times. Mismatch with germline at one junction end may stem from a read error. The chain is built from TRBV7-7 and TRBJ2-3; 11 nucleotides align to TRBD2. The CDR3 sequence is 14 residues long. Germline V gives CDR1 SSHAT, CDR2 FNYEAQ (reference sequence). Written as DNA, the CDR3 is TGTGCTAGCAGCTTAGCGGGAGGGGGGAATACGCAGTATTTT. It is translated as CASSLAGGGNTQYF. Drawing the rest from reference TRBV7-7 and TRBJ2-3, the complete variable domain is GAGVSQSPRYKVTKRGQDVTLRCDPISSHATLYWYQQALGQGPEFLTYFNYEAQPDKSGLPSDRFSAERPEGSISTLTIQRTEQRDSAMYRCASSLAGGGNTQYFGPGTRLTVL.

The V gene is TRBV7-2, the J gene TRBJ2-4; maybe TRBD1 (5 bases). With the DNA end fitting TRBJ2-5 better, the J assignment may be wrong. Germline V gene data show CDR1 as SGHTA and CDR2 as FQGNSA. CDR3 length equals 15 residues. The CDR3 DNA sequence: TGTGCCAGCAGCCCGCGGACACAGACCCAAGAGACCCAGTACTTC. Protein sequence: CASSPRTQTQETQYF.